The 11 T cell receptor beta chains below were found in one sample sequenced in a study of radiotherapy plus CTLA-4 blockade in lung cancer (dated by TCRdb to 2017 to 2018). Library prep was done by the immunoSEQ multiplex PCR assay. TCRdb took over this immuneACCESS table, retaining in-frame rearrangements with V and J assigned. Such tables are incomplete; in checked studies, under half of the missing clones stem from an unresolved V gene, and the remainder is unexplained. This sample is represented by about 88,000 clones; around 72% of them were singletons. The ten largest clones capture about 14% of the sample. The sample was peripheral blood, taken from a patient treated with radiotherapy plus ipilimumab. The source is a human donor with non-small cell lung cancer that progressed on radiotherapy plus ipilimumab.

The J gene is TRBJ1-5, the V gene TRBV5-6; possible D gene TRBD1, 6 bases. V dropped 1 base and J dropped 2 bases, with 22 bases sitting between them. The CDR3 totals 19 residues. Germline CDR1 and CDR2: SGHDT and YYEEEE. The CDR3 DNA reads TGTGCCAGCAGCTTGTGGACAGCGGTAACTTCCGGTCGCAATCAGCCCCAGCATTTT. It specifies CASSLWTAVTSGRNQPQHF. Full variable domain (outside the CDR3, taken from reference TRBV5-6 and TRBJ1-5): DAGVTQSPTHLIKTRGQQVTLRCSPKSGHDTVSWYQQALGQGPQFIFQYYEEEERQRGNFPDRFSGHQFPNYSSELNVNALLLGDSALYLCASSLWTAVTSGRNQPQHFGDGTRLSIL.

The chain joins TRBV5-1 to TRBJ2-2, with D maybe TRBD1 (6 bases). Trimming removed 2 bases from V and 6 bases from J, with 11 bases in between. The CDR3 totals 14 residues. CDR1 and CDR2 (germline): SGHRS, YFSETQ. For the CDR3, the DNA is TGCGCCAGCAGCTTCGACAGGACGGCCGGGGAGCTGTTTTTT. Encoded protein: CASSFDRTAGELFF.

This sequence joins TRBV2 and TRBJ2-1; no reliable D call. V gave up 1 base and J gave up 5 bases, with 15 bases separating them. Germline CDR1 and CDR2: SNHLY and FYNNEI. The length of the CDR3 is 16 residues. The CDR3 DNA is TGTGCCAGCAGTGAAGGTGGTTTTTCGGTAAACAATGAGCAGTTCTTC. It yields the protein CASSEGGFSVNNEQFF.

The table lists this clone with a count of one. For the CDR3, the DNA is TGTGCCAGCAGCCCCAGACAGGGGCCGGTGTACGAGCAGTACTTC. Its translation is CASSPRQGPVYEQYF. The chain joins TRBV7-6 to TRBJ2-7; TRBD1 agrees at 8 bases. Trimming removed 5 bases from V and 4 bases from J; junction bases left unmatched: 10. From germline, CDR1 is SGHVS and CDR2 FNYEAQ. This CDR3 spans 15 amino acids.

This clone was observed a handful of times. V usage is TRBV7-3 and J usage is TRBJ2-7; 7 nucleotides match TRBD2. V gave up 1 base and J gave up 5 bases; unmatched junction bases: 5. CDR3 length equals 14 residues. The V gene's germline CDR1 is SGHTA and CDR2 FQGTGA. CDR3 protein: CASSLSASGDEQYF. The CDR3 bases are TGTGCCAGCAGCTTAAGCGCCAGCGGGGACGAGCAGTACTTC.

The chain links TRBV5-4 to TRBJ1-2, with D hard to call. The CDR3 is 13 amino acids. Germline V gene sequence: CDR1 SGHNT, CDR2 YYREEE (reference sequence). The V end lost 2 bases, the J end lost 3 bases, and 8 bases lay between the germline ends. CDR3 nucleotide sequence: TGTGCCAGCAGCTTATCGGCGGACTATGGCTACACCTTC. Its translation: CASSLSADYGYTF.

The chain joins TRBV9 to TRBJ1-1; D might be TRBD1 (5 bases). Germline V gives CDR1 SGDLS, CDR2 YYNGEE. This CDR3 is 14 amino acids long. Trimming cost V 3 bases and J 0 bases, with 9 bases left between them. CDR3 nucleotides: TGTGCCAGCAGCGCAGGGAGGGTGAACACTGAAGCTTTCTTT. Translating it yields CASSAGRVNTEAFF.

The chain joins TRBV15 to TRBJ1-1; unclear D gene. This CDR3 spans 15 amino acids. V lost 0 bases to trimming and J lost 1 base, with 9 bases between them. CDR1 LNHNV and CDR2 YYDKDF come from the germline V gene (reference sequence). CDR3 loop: CATSRDRATNTEAFF. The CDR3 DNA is TGTGCCACCAGCAGAGATCGGGCTACGAACACTGAAGCTTTCTTT.

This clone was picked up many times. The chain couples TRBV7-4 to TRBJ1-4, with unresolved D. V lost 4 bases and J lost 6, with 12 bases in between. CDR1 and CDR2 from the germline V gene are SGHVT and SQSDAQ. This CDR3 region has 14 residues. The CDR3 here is CASSSGLAYEKLFF. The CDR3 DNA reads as TGTGCCAGCAGCTCGGGTTTAGCCTATGAAAAACTGTTTTTT.

CDR3 sequence: CASSFSSRGADYGYTF. The DNA of the CDR3 is TGTGCCAGCAGTTTCTCCTCGAGGGGGGCCGACTATGGCTACACCTTC. This chain links TRBV28 with TRBJ1-2; possibly TRBD1 for D (6 bases). The CDR3 sequence is 16 residues long. Germline V gene lookup returns CDR1 MDHEN and CDR2 SYDVKM. The ends were cut back, 3 bases at V and 3 bases at J, with 17 bases in the middle.

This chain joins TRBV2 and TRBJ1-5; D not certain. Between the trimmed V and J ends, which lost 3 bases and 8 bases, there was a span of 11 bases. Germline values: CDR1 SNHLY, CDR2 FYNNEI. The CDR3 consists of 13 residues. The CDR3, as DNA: TGTGCCAGCAGTGATGGAGGCGGTAAGCCCCAGCATTTT. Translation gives CASSDGGGKPQHF. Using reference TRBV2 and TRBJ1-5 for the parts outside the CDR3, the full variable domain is EPEVTQTPSHQVTQMGQEVILRCVPISNHLYFYWYRQILGQKVEFLVSFYNNEISEKSEIFDDQFSVERPDGSNFTLKIRSTKLEDSAMYFCASSDGGGKPQHFGDGTRLSIL.